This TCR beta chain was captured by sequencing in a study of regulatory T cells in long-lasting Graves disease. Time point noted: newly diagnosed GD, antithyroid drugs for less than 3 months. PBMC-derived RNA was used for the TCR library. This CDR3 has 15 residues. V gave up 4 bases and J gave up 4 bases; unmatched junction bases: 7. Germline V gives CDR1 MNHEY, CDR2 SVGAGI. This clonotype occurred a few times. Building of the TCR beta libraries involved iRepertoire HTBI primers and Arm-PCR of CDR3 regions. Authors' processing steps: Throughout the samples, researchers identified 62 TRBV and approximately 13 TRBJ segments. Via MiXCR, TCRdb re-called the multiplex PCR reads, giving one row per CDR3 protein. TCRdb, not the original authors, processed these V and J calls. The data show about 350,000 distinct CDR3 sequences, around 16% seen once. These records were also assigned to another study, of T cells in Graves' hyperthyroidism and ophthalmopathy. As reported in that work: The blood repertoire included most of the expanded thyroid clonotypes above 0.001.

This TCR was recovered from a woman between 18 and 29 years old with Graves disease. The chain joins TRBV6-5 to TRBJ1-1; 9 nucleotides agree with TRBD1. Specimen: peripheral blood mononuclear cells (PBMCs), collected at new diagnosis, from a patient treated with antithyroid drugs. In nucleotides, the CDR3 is TGTGCCAGCAGTTTCCGGGACAGGGCTAGCACTGAAGCTTTCTTT. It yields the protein CASSFRDRASTEAFF.